This T cell receptor (beta chain) was sequenced for a study of blood T cells in healthy people across ages. Regarding this clonotype: Its target is unknown.

Study-wide points: Possibly, changes in expanded clonotypes were confounded because donor CMV status was unknown.

Germline CDR1 is SNHLY and CDR2 is FYNNEI. There are 15 residues in the CDR3. V was cut by 3 bases and J by 1 base, with 12 bases left in between. All donors came from Russia, were Caucasian and healthy, and spanned ages about 6 to 100. Next came a second PCR, run for about 7 to 12 cycles, which used a sample-barcoded 5' primer along with a J-beta primer mix. Tagging of each cDNA molecule was performed by a template-switch adaptor with 12 random nucleotides. The yield of each sample was at least 3 million CDR3-containing paired-end reads. Each CDR3 protein is one row after TCRdb ran MiXCR on the 5' RACE reads. The repertoire holds some 1.7 million distinct CDR3 sequences, over 25% seen once, with roughly 8.2% in the top ten.

The TCR comes from a woman aged 25 to 39 in good health. Sequenced input: blood. V and J are TRBV2 and TRBJ1-1, with a possible D match to TRBD1 (6 bases). CDR3 amino acids: CASSEGGVPNTEAFF. CDR3 sequence (DNA): TGTGCCAGCAGTGAGGGGGGCGTCCCGAACACTGAAGCTTTCTTT.